The 13 T cell receptor beta chains reported below all come from one sample, sequenced in a study of blood T cell repertoires in COVID-19 (dated by TCRdb to about 2020). Libraries were built with the immunoSEQ multiplex PCR assay. The immuneACCESS repertoire file appears here via TCRdb, limited to in-frame rearrangements. These files lack a portion of the clones; in checked studies, under half of the deficit traces to unresolved V genes, and the cause of the others is not known. For this sample there are over 200,000 clones; 80% to 95% appear just once. The ten top clones hold 2% to 3% of the sample. Specimen: peripheral blood. The receptors were gathered from a person under 35 with COVID-19, enrolled during active disease.

This sequence joins TRBV6-2 or TRBV6-3 and TRBJ2-5; D perhaps matches TRBD2 (7 bases). Germline CDR1 is MNHEY and CDR2 is SVGEGT. The CDR3 runs to 14 residues. Trimming pared 2 bases from V and 5 bases from J, leaving 12 bases between. The CDR3 DNA reads TGTGCCAGCAGTTACCGGGGGGCTGGGGAGACCCAGTACTTC. This translates into CASSYRGAGETQYF.

This clone was seen only once. This chain joins TRBV5-1 and TRBJ2-1; 9 bases are shared with TRBD1. The CDR3 is 17 amino acids. V was pared by 1 base and J by 4 bases, with 9 bases of the junction left unmatched. CDR1 and CDR2 from the germline V gene are SGHRS and YFSETQ. The chain's CDR3 is CASSLSWGQGGYNEQFF. The CDR3 nucleotides are TGCGCCAGCAGCTTGTCCTGGGGACAGGGAGGATACAATGAGCAGTTCTTC.

The chain joins TRBV4-1 to TRBJ1-5; D gene ambiguous. Germline CDR1 and CDR2: MGHRA and YSYEKL. Trimming took off 1 base at V and 3 bases at J, with 10 bases between the two ends. The CDR3 totals 15 residues. This chain's CDR3 is CASSQGSGVNQPQHF. In DNA, the CDR3 is TGCGCCAGCAGCCAAGGTTCGGGTGTCAATCAGCCCCAGCATTTT.

V gene TRBV19 combines with J gene TRBJ2-3; 9 nucleotides align to TRBD2. Looked up from germline, CDR1 is LNHDA and CDR2 is SQIVND (reference sequence). Trimming took 10 bases from V and 5 from J; bases not matched to a gene: 7. The CDR3 is 13 residues long. CDR3 sequence reads: CATSGRPLDTQYF. The CDR3 DNA reads TGTGCCACCAGCGGGAGGCCCCTAGATACGCAGTATTTT.

The gene calls are TRBV19 and TRBJ2-1; TRBD2 agrees at 11 bases. This CDR3 contains 14 residues. From germline, CDR1 is LNHDA and CDR2 SQIVND (reference sequence). J was trimmed by 7 bases and V by 5 bases; bases with no gene match: 4. The CDR3 loop is CASSPWTSGNEQFF. In DNA form, the CDR3 reads TGTGCCAGTAGTCCTTGGACTAGCGGGAATGAGCAGTTCTTC.

The chain has TRBV5-8 and TRBJ2-1, with D tentatively TRBD2 (5 bases). From germline, CDR1 is SGHTS and CDR2 YDEGEE. The CDR3 contains 17 residues. The ends were cut back, 0 bases at V and 5 bases at J, with 18 bases in the middle. The CDR3 is CASSLARDLTRNNEQFF. As DNA, the CDR3 is TGTGCCAGCAGCTTGGCCCGAGATCTTACTAGAAACAATGAGCAGTTCTTC.

The rearrangement joins TRBV25-1 to TRBJ2-6; 7 nucleotides align to TRBD1. The CDR3 sequence is 10 residues long. The junction had 2 bases not matched to a gene; V was cut back by 4 bases and J by 17 bases. Germline CDR1 is MGHDK and CDR2 is SYGVNS. CDR3 sequence: CASSGGQLTF. The CDR3 DNA sequence: TGTGCCAGCAGTGGGGGACAGTTGACTTTC.

The chain combines TRBV28 with TRBJ2-1, with 8 positions matching TRBD2. Germline CDR1 and CDR2: MDHEN and SYDVKM. V was clipped by 6 bases and J by 13 bases; unmatched bases: 8. The CDR3 length is 12 residues. The CDR3 here is CASSEGLGVQFF. CDR3 nucleotides: TGTGCCAGCAGCGAGGGACTAGGTGTCCAGTTCTTC.

In its sample, this clone was seen a few times. In DNA, the CDR3 is TGTGCCAGCAGTGAGTGGGGCGGGAGAGGTGAGCAGTTCTTC. This encodes CASSEWGGRGEQFF. The chain has TRBV6-1 and TRBJ2-1, with TRBD2 matching 7 bases. The length of the CDR3 is 14 residues. Germline CDR1 reads MNHNS; CDR2 reads SASEGT. With 3 bases clipped from V and 9 bases from J, the junction kept 8 bases outside the gene matches.

V gene TRBV11-2 combines with J gene TRBJ1-1; D gene uncertain. Trimming removed 5 bases at V and 5 bases at J, with 6 bases between. This CDR3 contains 11 residues. CDR1 is SGHAT, CDR2 FQNNGV, per germline. The CDR3 loop reads CASSPGTEAFF. The DNA for the CDR3 is TGTGCCAGCAGCCCCGGGACTGAAGCTTTCTTT.

The rearrangement joins TRBV6-1 to TRBJ1-2; no definite D call. V was shortened by 1 base and J by 5 bases, with 8 bases between the two germline ends. CDR3 length: 13 residues. From germline, CDR1 is MNHNS and CDR2 SASEGT. CDR3 loop: CASSEGGPYGYTF. DNA for the CDR3: TGTGCCAGCAGTGAAGGAGGGCCTTATGGCTACACCTTC.

The chain employs TRBV7-9 and TRBJ2-3; no definite D call. Germline CDR1 reads SEHNR; CDR2 reads FQNEAQ (reference sequence). This CDR3 contains 15 residues. V dropped 0 bases and J dropped 2 bases, with 9 bases sitting between them. Here the CDR3 DNA reads TGTGCCAGCAGCTTAGCGCTAGATTACACAGATACGCAGTATTTT. This gives the protein CASSLALDYTDTQYF. Together with reference TRBV7-9 and TRBJ2-3, the CDR3 gives the full variable domain: DTGVSQNPRHKITKRGQNVTFRCDPISEHNRLYWYRQTLGQGPEFLTYFQNEAQLEKSRLLSDRFSAERPKGSFSTLEIQRTEQGDSAMYLCASSLALDYTDTQYFGPGTRLTVL.

The chain couples TRBV6-5 to TRBJ2-2; 14 bases fit TRBD2. The V and J ends lost 4 bases and 6 bases, in that order; junction bases with no gene match: 1. Germline V gene sequence: CDR1 MNHEY, CDR2 SVGAGI. The CDR3 spans 15 residues. The CDR3 DNA reads TGTGCCAGCAGTTCGGGACTAGCGGGAGCCGGGGAGCTGTTTTTT. Protein: CASSSGLAGAGELFF.